Listed below are T cell receptor beta chains from one sample, sequenced in a study of T-cell reconstitution after alpha-beta-depleted transplantation in children. Via MiXCR, TCRdb re-called the PCR reads, giving one row per CDR3 protein. The data contain 200,000 to 250,000 distinct CDR3 sequences, about 6.6% of them singletons. The material sequenced was PBMCs, taken before TCRalphabeta/CD19-depleted stem cell transplant. The receptor set was obtained from a boy between 2 and 15 years old with acute lymphoblastic leukemia, due to receive a stem cell transplant. The CDR3 runs from the conserved cysteine through the conserved F or W. D genes are given only for firm matches. Rows give clone size only sometimes, using once, few, many, or a class for an expanded clone.

v_call	clone_size	d_call	j_call	cdr3_aa	cdr3_nt
TRBV7-2	many	.	TRBJ2-3	CASREIGGAKQYF	TGTGCCAGCAGGGAAATAGGGGGAGCAAAGCAGTATTTT
TRBV27	.	.	TRBJ2-1	CASSKLSHEQFF	TGTGCCAGCAGTAAACTATCCCATGAGCAGTTCTTC
TRBV12-3/TRBV12-4	.	TRBD2	TRBJ2-3	CASSFLRTRWYSQNRTDTQYF	TGTGCCAGCAGTTTTTTAAGGACTAGATGGTACAGTCAAAACCGTACAGATACGCAGTATTTT
TRBV18	.	TRBD2	TRBJ2-1	CASSLARHPTSGTYNEQFF	TGTGCCAGCTCACTGGCCCGACACCCGACTAGCGGGACTTACAATGAGCAGTTCTTC
TRBV7-7	many	TRBD2	TRBJ2-2	CASSLRTSGPNTGELFF	TGTGCCAGCAGCTTAAGGACTAGCGGACCGAACACCGGGGAGCTGTTTTTT
TRBV7-8	many	.	TRBJ2-7	CASSLSANEQYF	TGTGCCAGCAGCTTATCTGCAAACGAGCAGTACTTC
TRBV6-8	.	.	TRBJ2-7	CASAPPYEQYF	TGTGCCAGCGCCCCCCCTTACGAGCAGTACTTC
TRBV5-6	.	.	TRBJ1-3	CASSLFAGSGNTIYF	TGTGCCAGCAGCTTGTTTGCAGGGTCTGGAAACACCATATATTTT
TRBV28	many	.	TRBJ2-7	CASSPPRVEQYF	TGTGCCAGCAGTCCGCCCAGGGTCGAGCAGTACTTC
TRBV2	many	TRBD1	TRBJ2-5	CASITGTGRLLKETQYF	TGTGCCAGCATTACCGGGACAGGGAGACTCCTCAAAGAGACCCAGTACTTC
TRBV12-3/TRBV12-4	.	.	TRBJ2-7	CASRPDSGGNEQYF	TGTGCCAGCAGGCCGGACAGTGGGGGGAACGAGCAGTACTTC
TRBV18	many	.	TRBJ2-5	CASSPRPLEEEYF	TGTGCCAGCTCACCACGGCCCCTGGAAGAGGAGTACTTC
TRBV29-1	many	TRBD1	TRBJ1-5	CSVRTGVGQPQHF	TGCAGCGTGCGTACAGGGGTCGGTCAGCCCCAGCATTTT
TRBV27	many	.	TRBJ2-7	CASSLADKAEQYF	TGTGCCAGCAGTTTAGCCGACAAAGCCGAGCAGTACTTC
TRBV20-1	many	.	TRBJ1-4	CSARQGFEKLFF	TGCAGTGCTAGACAGGGTTTTGAAAAACTGTTTTTT
TRBV9	.	.	TRBJ2-2	CASSGPGDTGELFF	TGTGCCAGCAGCGGACCGGGGGACACCGGGGAGCTGTTTTTT
TRBV20-1	many	.	TRBJ2-3	CSARGGKLGVMGQYF	TGCAGTGCTAGAGGGGGGAAGCTTGGGGTAATGGGGCAGTATTTT
TRBV4-2	many	.	TRBJ1-3	CASSQDPRGKGDTIYF	TGTGCCAGCAGCCAAGATCCCCGCGGGAAAGGGGACACCATATATTTT
TRBV11-2	many	.	TRBJ2-6	CASSERISGANVLTF	TGTGCCAGCAGCGAGCGGATCTCTGGGGCCAACGTCCTGACTTTC
TRBV20-1	.	TRBD2	TRBJ2-1	CSIYQRRESYNEQFF	TGCAGTATTTATCAGAGGCGGGAGTCCTACAATGAGCAGTTCTTC
TRBV3-1	few	.	TRBJ1-1	CASSQLSGLGTEAFF	TGTGCCAGCAGCCAACTTTCAGGGTTGGGCACTGAAGCTTTCTTT
TRBV20-1	many	.	TRBJ2-1	CSALGVVLYNEQFF	TGCAGTGCTCTTGGGGTGGTGTTATACAATGAGCAGTTCTTC
TRBV3-1	few	.	TRBJ1-2	CASSQDYGYTF	TGTGCCAGCAGCCAAGACTATGGCTACACCTTC
TRBV5-6	few	.	TRBJ1-2	CASSWTGGDDYGYTF	TGTGCCAGCAGCTGGACCGGGGGGGACGACTATGGCTACACCTTC
TRBV5-1	few	TRBD2	TRBJ2-1	CASSLGPTTSGRATYNEQFF	TGCGCCAGCAGCTTGGGACCCACGACTAGCGGGAGGGCCACCTACAATGAGCAGTTCTTC
TRBV2	few	.	TRBJ2-7	CASSTGPTRYEQYF	TGTGCCAGCAGCACCGGACCGACACGCTACGAGCAGTACTTC
TRBV27	few	TRBD2	TRBJ2-3	CASTTWAGVSTDTQYF	TGTGCCAGCACAACCTGGGCGGGGGTGAGCACAGATACGCAGTATTTT
TRBV7-6	.	TRBD2	TRBJ2-2	CASSQWAGANTGELFF	TGTGCCAGCAGCCAATGGGCGGGAGCGAACACCGGGGAGCTGTTTTTT
TRBV7-2	medium-sized	TRBD1	TRBJ2-7	CASSLSPGTVGKQYF	TGTGCCAGCAGCTTAAGCCCCGGGACAGTCGGGAAGCAGTACTTC
TRBV7-2	many	.	TRBJ2-5	CASSSGSEETQYF	TGTGCCAGCAGCTCAGGGTCCGAAGAGACCCAGTACTTC
TRBV7-2	few	.	TRBJ1-1	CASSLELGYTEAFF	TGTGCCAGCAGCTTAGAACTGGGGTACACTGAAGCTTTCTTT
TRBV27	many	.	TRBJ2-1	CASSLSFPTARRFF	TGTGCCAGCAGTTTATCGTTCCCGACAGCCCGGCGGTTCTTC
TRBV5-6	few	.	TRBJ1-2	CASSLGTENYGYTF	TGTGCCAGCAGCTTGGGGACGGAGAACTATGGCTACACCTTC
TRBV14	few	TRBD1	TRBJ2-7	CASSQGGQGSYEQYF	TGTGCCAGCAGCCAAGGGGGACAGGGGTCCTACGAGCAGTACTTC
TRBV3-1	many	TRBD1	TRBJ2-3	CASNSQGGTQYF	TGTGCCAGCAACTCACAGGGGGGCACGCAGTATTTT
TRBV28	many	.	TRBJ1-6	CASSSIRVSPSPLHF	TGTGCCAGCAGTTCCATTCGGGTTTCGCCTTCACCCCTCCACTTT
TRBV29-1	many	TRBD1	TRBJ1-2	CSADRGKAGGYTF	TGCAGCGCTGACAGGGGAAAAGCTGGTGGCTACACCTTC
TRBV13	many	TRBD1	TRBJ1-1	CASSPGRQGFTEAFF	TGTGCCAGCAGCCCCGGTAGACAGGGGTTCACAGAAGCTTTCTTT
TRBV7-2	many	TRBD1	TRBJ1-4	CASSANPTGTGGATAEKLFF	TGTGCCAGCAGCGCAAACCCTACCGGGACAGGGGGCGCGACGGCTGAAAAACTGTTTTTT
TRBV7-2	many	.	TRBJ2-1	CASSAASAFGEQFF	TGTGCCAGCAGCGCCGCTAGCGCATTCGGTGAGCAGTTCTTC
TRBV12-3/TRBV12-4	once	.	TRBJ2-1	CASSDPLLNEQFF	TGTGCCAGCAGTGACCCACTTTTGAATGAGCAGTTCTTC
TRBV7-2	many	.	TRBJ1-1	CASTPSWGGTEAFF	TGTGCCAGCACCCCATCCTGGGGTGGGACTGAAGCTTTCTTT
TRBV9	many	.	TRBJ2-5	CASSVGGSGTQYF	TGTGCCAGCAGCGTGGGCGGATCCGGGACCCAGTACTTC
TRBV9	.	.	TRBJ1-5	CASSATGNSNQPQHF	TGTGCCAGCAGCGCCACAGGGAATAGCAATCAGCCCCAGCATTTT
TRBV6-1	few	.	TRBJ2-4	CASTDTPQANIQYF	TGTGCCAGCACCGACACCCCACAGGCGAACATTCAGTACTTC
TRBV7-2	many	.	TRBJ2-7	CASRPAPTDYYEQYF	TGTGCCAGCAGACCAGCTCCGACAGACTACTACGAGCAGTACTTC
TRBV11-2	many	.	TRBJ1-6	CASSLGGNSPLHF	TGTGCCAGCAGCTTAGGAGGAAATTCACCCCTCCACTTT
TRBV5-5	many	.	TRBJ2-1	CASSPVWGLLHEQFF	TGTGCCAGCAGCCCCGTTTGGGGCCTCTTGCATGAGCAGTTCTTC
TRBV12-3/TRBV12-4	many	TRBD2	TRBJ2-3	CASSPTSGAVQYF	TGTGCCAGCAGCCCCACTAGCGGGGCGGTGCAGTATTTT
TRBV5-1	.	TRBD1	TRBJ2-7	CASSMDQQGKTTYEQYF	TGCGCCAGCAGCATGGATCAACAGGGGAAAACTACCTACGAGCAGTACTTC
TRBV4-2	.	TRBD2	TRBJ2-1	CASSQVSGLAINEQFF	TGTGCCAGCAGCCAAGTATCGGGACTAGCCATCAATGAGCAGTTCTTC
TRBV6-1	many	TRBD2	TRBJ2-3	CASSPLTSGEDTQYF	TGTGCCAGCAGCCCTTTGACTAGCGGGGAGGATACGCAGTATTTT
TRBV2	many	TRBD1	TRBJ1-6	CASRGQLRNSPLHF	TGTGCCAGCAGGGGACAGCTGCGGAATTCACCCCTCCACTTT
TRBV18	many	TRBD2	TRBJ2-3	CASSPASGDTDTQYF	TGTGCCAGCTCACCGGCTAGCGGGGACACAGATACGCAGTATTTT
TRBV6-1	few	.	TRBJ1-1	CASSESPAFF	TGTGCCAGCAGTGAGTCCCCAGCTTTCTTT
TRBV28	many	TRBD1	TRBJ2-1	CASRQPMTGEEQFF	TGTGCCAGCAGACAACCCATGACAGGGGAGGAGCAGTTCTTC
TRBV3-1	.	.	TRBJ2-6	CASSQDRQTNSGANVLTF	TGTGCCAGCAGCCAAGATCGACAGACAAACTCTGGGGCCAACGTCCTGACTTTC